This T cell receptor (beta chain) was retrieved from a study of beta chain features in type 1 diabetes. In its sample, this clone was seen a few times. The junction had 10 bases not matched to a gene; V was cut back by 3 bases and J by 2 bases. The CDR3 loop spans 16 amino acids. Germline V gives CDR1 SGHRS, CDR2 YFSETQ. All of the sorted populations showed purity greater than 95%. Reverse transcription of all isolated RNA meant that expressed TCRB transcripts were sequenced. Libraries were prepared by immunoSEQ multiplex PCR; TCRdb keeps only in-frame clonotypes and omits some of them. The sample includes roughly 230,000 clones, around 9.6% of them seen just once.

This rearrangement joins TRBV5-1 to TRBJ2-7; 8 nucleotides line up with TRBD2. The sequenced sample consisted of naive CD4+ T cells from blood. The sequence was obtained from a woman between 18 and 30 years old in good health. CDR3 sequence reads: CASSSSSGSRPYEQYF. For the CDR3, the DNA is TGCGCCAGCAGCTCTTCCAGCGGGAGCCGCCCCTACGAGCAGTACTTC.